These 14 T cell receptor beta chains were all obtained from the same sample, sequenced in a study of blood T cell repertoires in COVID-19. The data were produced by immunoSEQ multiplex PCR, yet TCRdb's version contains in-frame clones alone and is incomplete. The repertoire consists of roughly 200,000 clones, with about 83% occurring once and the leading ten covering roughly 1.3%. The sequenced sample was peripheral blood. Receptors were obtained from a woman aged 25-40 years with COVID-19, enrolled during active disease.

V and J are TRBV5-1 and TRBJ2-1; D perhaps matches TRBD2 (5 bases). V was cut by 0 bases and J by 15 bases, with 10 bases left in between. Germline V gene data show CDR1 as SGHRS and CDR2 as YFSETQ. CDR3 length equals 11 residues. CDR3 loop: CASSLGLSVFF. The CDR3 bases are TGCGCCAGCAGCTTGGGACTAAGTGTGTTCTTC.

As regards this clone: Other DNA sequences in the sample encode the same CDR3. The genes are TRBV5-1 and TRBJ1-4; TRBD1 matches at 7 bases. Germline CDR1 and CDR2: SGHRS and YFSETQ. Losses at the gene ends were 0 bases for V and 4 bases for J; bases not matched to a gene: 0. This CDR3 has 14 amino acids. CDR3 protein: CASSLGQGNEKLFF. As DNA, the CDR3 is TGCGCCAGCAGCTTGGGACAGGGTAATGAAAAACTGTTTTTT.

This chain connects TRBV5-1 to TRBJ2-7, with 9 bases matching TRBD1. The CDR3 is 17 amino acids. J lost 4 bases, V lost 3 bases, and 14 bases had no gene match. Germline CDR1 reads SGHRS; CDR2 reads YFSETQ. CDR3 region: CASSSAPKGTGLYEQYF. Here the CDR3 DNA reads TGCGCCAGCAGCTCGGCACCGAAAGGGACAGGGTTATACGAGCAGTACTTC. The variable domain in full, completed from reference TRBV5-1 and TRBJ2-7, reads KAGVTQTPRYLIKTRGQQVTLSCSPISGHRSVSWYQQTPGQGLQFLFEYFSETQRNKGNFPGRFSGRQFSNSRSEMNVSTLELGDSALYLCASSSAPKGTGLYEQYFGPGTRLTVT.

The rearrangement links TRBV7-2 to TRBJ1-3; D ambiguous. This CDR3 spans 13 amino acids. Trimming cost V 4 bases and J 2 bases, with 6 bases left between them. Germline CDR1 reads SGHTA; CDR2 reads FQGNSA. The CDR3 DNA follows: TGTGCCAGCAGCTCTAGGACTGGAAACACCATATATTTT. It encodes CASSSRTGNTIYF.

The CDR3, as DNA: TGTGCCAGCAAGGGGGCGCCTAGCACAGATACGCAGTATTTT. Its protein product is CASKGAPSTDTQYF. The rearrangement uses TRBV6-5 and TRBJ2-3; 7 nucleotides match TRBD1. The CDR3 has 14 residues. V shed 7 bases, J shed 0 bases, and the junction held 4 bases outside the gene matches. From germline, CDR1 is MNHEY and CDR2 SVGAGI.

The J gene is TRBJ2-7, the V gene TRBV9; the D gene is possibly TRBD1 (6 bases). CDR3 length: 14 residues. V dropped 4 bases and J dropped 3 bases, with 14 bases sitting between them. CDR1 and CDR2 from the germline V gene are SGDLS and YYNGEE. CDR3 region: CASSPAGDLYEQYF. In nucleotides, the CDR3 is TGTGCCAGCAGCCCCGCAGGGGATCTCTACGAGCAGTACTTC. The whole variable domain, remainder taken from reference TRBV9 and TRBJ2-7, is DSGVTQTPKHLITATGQRVTLRCSPRSGDLSVYWYQQSLDQGLQFLIQYYNGEERAKGNILERFSAQQFPDLHSELNLSSLELGDSALYFCASSPAGDLYEQYFGPGTRLTVT.

The chain couples TRBV11-2 to TRBJ1-1; 10 bases match TRBD1. V gave up 4 bases and J gave up 10 bases; unmatched junction bases: 12. Germline V gene sequence: CDR1 SGHAT, CDR2 FQNNGV. The CDR3 totals 15 residues. For the CDR3, the DNA is TGTGCCAGCAGCTCCCCCGGGGACAGGGGTGTTGGAGCTTTCTTT. It encodes CASSSPGDRGVGAFF.

The chain has TRBV19 and TRBJ2-7; TRBD2 matches 14 bases. J lost 4 bases, V lost 4 bases, and 6 bases had no gene match. The CDR3 loop spans 16 amino acids. CDR1 is LNHDA and CDR2 is SQIVND in the germline V gene (reference sequence). This CDR3 is CASSTRLAGGPYEQYF. CDR3 DNA sequence: TGTGCCAGTAGTACAAGACTAGCGGGAGGGCCATACGAGCAGTACTTC.

The V call is TRBV5-6, the J call TRBJ2-2; D call uncertain. The germline V and J ends were trimmed by 7 bases and 6 bases, with 10 bases remaining between them. Per germline, CDR1 SGHDT and CDR2 YYEEEE. This CDR3 has 12 residues. The CDR3 loop reads CASGAQAGELFF. The CDR3 DNA is TGTGCCAGCGGCGCCCAGGCCGGGGAGCTGTTTTTT.

The chain joins TRBV5-1 to TRBJ2-5; TRBD2 is a possible D gene (6 bases). The CDR3 runs to 15 residues. Per germline, CDR1 SGHRS and CDR2 YFSETQ. V was shortened by 4 bases and J by 1 base, with 14 bases between the two germline ends. DNA of the CDR3: TGCGCCAGCAGCCAGCGTGGTAGCGGCCAAGAGACCCAGTACTTC. Its translation is CASSQRGSGQETQYF.

The V and J genes are TRBV19 and TRBJ1-2; TRBD1 is a possible D gene (6 bases). Trimming left V 6 bases short and J 4 bases short, with 12 bases between. The CDR3 length is 13 residues. Germline values: CDR1 LNHDA, CDR2 SQIVND (reference sequence). The CDR3 region is CASSNRVGYGYTF. CDR3 bases: TGTGCCAGTAGCAACAGGGTCGGCTATGGCTACACCTTC.

The CDR3 bases are TGCAGCGTTGGAGATGCACATCTCTTGAACACCGGGGAGCTGTTTTTT. It translates to CSVGDAHLLNTGELFF. The V call is TRBV29-1, the J call TRBJ2-2; D ambiguous. Between the trimmed V and J ends, which lost 4 bases and 1 base, there was a span of 16 bases. Germline V lookup: CDR1 SQVTM, CDR2 ANQGSEA. The CDR3 spans 16 residues.

The chain combines TRBV5-1 with TRBJ2-1; D may be TRBD2 (5 bases). The CDR3 length is 18 residues. V lost 0 bases, J lost 0 bases, and 16 bases lay in between. CDR1 and CDR2 from the germline V gene are SGHRS and YFSETQ. DNA of the CDR3: TGCGCCAGCAGCTTGGTAGAGGGCGCGACGAGCTCCTACAATGAGCAGTTCTTC. This translates into CASSLVEGATSSYNEQFF.

The chain carries TRBV10-3 and TRBJ1-5, with D tentatively TRBD1 (5 bases). The CDR3 spans 14 residues. V dropped 4 bases and J dropped 1 base, with 8 bases sitting between them. Germline values: CDR1 ENHRY, CDR2 SYGVKD. As DNA, the CDR3 is TGTGCCATCAGTGTAGGGGCGAGCAATCAGCCCCAGCATTTT. It is translated as CAISVGASNQPQHF.